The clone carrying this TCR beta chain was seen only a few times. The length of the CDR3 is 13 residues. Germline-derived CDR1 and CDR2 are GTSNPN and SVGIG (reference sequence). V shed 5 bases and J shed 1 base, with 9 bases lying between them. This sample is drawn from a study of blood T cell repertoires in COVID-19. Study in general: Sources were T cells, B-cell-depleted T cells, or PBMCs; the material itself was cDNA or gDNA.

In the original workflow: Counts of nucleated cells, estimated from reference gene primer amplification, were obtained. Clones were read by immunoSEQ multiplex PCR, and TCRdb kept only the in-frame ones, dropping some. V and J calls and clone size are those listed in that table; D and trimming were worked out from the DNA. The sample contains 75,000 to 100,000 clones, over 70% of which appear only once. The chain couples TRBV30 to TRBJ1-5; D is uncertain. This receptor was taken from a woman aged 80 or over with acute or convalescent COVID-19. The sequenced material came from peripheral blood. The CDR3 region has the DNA TGTGCCTGGGACACGGGGAGCAATCAGCCCCAGCATTTT. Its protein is CAWDTGSNQPQHF.